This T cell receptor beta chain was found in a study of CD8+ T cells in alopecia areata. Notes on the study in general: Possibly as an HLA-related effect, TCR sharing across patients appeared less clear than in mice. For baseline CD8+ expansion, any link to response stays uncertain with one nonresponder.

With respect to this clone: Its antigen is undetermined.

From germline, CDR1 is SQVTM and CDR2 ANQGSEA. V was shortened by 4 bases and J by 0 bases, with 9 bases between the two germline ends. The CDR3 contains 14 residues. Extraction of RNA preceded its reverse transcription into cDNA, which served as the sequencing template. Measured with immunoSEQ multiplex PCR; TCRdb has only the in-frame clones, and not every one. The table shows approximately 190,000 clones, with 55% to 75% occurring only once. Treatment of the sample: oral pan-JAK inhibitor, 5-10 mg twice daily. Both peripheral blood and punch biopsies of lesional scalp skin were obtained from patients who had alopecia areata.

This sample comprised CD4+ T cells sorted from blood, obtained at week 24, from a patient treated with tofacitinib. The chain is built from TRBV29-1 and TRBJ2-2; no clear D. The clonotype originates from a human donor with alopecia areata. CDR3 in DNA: TGCAGCGTTGCCAAAGGGTCGAACACCGGGGAGCTGTTTTTT. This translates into CSVAKGSNTGELFF.